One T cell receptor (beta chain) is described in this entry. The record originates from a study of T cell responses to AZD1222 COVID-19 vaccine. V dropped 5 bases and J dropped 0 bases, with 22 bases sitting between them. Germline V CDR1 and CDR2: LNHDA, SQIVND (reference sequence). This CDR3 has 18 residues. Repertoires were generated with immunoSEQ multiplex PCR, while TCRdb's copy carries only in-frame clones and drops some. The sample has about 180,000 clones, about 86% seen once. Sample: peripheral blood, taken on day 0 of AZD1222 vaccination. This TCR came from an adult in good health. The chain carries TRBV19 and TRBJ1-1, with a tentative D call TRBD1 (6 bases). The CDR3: CASSGAQGREGMNTEAFF. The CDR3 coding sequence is TGTGCCAGTAGTGGCGCCCAGGGGAGGGAGGGGATGAACACTGAAGCTTTCTTT.